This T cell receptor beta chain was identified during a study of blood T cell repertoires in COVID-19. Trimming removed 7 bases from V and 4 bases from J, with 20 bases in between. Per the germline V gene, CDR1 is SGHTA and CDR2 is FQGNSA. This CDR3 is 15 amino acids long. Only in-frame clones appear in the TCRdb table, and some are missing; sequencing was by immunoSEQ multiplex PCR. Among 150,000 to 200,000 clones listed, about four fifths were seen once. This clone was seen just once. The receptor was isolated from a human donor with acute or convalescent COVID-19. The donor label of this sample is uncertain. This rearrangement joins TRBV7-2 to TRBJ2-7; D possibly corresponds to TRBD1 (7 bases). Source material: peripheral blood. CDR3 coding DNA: TGTGCCAGCAACCTACGCGGGGCAGGGGGTTACGAGCAGTACTTC. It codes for CASNLRGAGGYEQYF.